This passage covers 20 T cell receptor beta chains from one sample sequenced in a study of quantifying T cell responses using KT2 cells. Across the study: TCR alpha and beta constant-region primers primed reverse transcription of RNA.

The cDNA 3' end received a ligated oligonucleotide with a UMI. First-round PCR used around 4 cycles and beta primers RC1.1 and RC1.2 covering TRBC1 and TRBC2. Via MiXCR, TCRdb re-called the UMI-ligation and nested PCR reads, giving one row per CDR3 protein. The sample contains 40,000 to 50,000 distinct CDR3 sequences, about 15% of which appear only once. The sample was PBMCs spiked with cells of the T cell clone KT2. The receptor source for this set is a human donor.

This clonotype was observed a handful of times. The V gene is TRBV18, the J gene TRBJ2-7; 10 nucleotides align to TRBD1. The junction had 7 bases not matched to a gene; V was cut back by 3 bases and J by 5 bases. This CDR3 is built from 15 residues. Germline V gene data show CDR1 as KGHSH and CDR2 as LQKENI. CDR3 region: CASSPSTGGVHEQYF. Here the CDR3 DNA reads TGTGCCAGCTCACCCTCGACAGGGGGCGTCCACGAGCAGTACTTC.

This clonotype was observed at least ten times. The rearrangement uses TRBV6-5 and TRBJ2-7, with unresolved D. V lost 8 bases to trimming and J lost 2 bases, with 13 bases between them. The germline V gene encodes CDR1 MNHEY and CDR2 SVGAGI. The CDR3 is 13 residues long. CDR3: CASQTPPAYEQYF. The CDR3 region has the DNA TGTGCCAGCCAGACTCCTCCGGCCTACGAGCAGTACTTC.

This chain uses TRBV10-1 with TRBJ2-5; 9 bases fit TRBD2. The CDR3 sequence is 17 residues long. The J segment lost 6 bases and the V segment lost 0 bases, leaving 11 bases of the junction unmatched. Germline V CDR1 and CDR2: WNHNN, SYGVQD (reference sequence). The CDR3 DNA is TGCGCCAGCAGTGAGTCGAGCGTAGCGGGAGATTTGAAGACCCAGTACTTC. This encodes CASSESSVAGDLKTQYF.

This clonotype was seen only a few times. The CDR3 DNA sequence: TGTGCCTGGTCCCCTGAAGGGATGAGCACTGAAGCTTTCTTT. Protein: CAWSPEGMSTEAFF. The chain joins TRBV30 to TRBJ1-1; D unresolved. Germline CDR1 GTSNPN, CDR2 SVGIG (reference sequence). Trimming pared 5 bases from V and 4 bases from J, leaving 17 bases between. The CDR3 is made up of 14 amino acids.

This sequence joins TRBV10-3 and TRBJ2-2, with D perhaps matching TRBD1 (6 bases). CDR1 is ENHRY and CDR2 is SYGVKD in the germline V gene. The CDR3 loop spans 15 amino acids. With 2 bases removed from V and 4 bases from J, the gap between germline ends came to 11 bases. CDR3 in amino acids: CAISEGSGATGELFF. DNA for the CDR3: TGTGCCATCAGTGAGGGATCAGGGGCCACCGGGGAGCTGTTTTTT.

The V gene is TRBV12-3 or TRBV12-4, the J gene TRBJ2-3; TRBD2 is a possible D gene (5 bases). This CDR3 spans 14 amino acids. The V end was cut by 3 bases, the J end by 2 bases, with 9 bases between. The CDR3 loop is CASSLGGYTDTQYF. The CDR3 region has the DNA TGTGCCAGCAGTTTGGGCGGGTACACAGATACGCAGTATTTT.

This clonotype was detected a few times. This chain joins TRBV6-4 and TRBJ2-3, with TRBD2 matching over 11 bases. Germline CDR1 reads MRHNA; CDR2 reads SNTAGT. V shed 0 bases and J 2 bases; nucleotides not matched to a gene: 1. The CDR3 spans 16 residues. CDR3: CASSDSSGGATDTQYF. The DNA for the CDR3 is TGTGCCAGCAGTGACTCTAGCGGGGGGGCCACAGATACGCAGTATTTT.

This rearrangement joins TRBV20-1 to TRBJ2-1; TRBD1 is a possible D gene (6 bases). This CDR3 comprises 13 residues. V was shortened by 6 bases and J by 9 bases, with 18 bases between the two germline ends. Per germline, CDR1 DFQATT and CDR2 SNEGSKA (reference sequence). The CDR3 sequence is CSAPTGLGVEQFF. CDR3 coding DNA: TGCAGTGCCCCGACAGGTCTAGGGGTTGAGCAGTTCTTC.

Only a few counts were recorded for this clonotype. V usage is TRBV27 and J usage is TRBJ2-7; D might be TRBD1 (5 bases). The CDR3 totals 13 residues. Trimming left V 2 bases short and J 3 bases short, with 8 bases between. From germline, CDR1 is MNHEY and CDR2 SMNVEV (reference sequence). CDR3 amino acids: CASSLAQGYEQYF. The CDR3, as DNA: TGTGCCAGCAGTTTAGCCCAGGGCTACGAGCAGTACTTC.

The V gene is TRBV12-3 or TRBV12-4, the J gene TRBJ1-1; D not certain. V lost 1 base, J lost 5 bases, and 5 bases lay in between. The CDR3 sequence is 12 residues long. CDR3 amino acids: CASSLGMTEAFF. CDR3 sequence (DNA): TGTGCCAGCAGTTTAGGGATGACTGAAGCTTTCTTT.

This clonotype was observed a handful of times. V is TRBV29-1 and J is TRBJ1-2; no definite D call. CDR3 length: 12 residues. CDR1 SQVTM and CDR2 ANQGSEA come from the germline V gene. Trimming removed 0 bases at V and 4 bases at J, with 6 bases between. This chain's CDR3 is CSVEDIPYGYTF. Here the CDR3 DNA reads TGCAGCGTTGAAGACATCCCCTATGGCTACACCTTC.

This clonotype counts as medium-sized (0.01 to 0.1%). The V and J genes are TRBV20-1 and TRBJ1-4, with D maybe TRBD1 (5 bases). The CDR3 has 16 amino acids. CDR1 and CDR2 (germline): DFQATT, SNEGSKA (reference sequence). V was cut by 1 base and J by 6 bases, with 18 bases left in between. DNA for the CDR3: TGCAGTGCTAGAGGGGAATTAAGGGGAGGCTATGAAAAACTGTTTTTT. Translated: CSARGELRGGYEKLFF.

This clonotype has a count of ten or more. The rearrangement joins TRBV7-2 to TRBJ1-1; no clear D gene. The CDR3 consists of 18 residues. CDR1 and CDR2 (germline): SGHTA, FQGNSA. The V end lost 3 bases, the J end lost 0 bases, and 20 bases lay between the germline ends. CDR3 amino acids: CASSLRLPIESMNTEAFF. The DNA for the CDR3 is TGTGCCAGCAGCTTGAGACTGCCAATCGAATCAATGAACACTGAAGCTTTCTTT.

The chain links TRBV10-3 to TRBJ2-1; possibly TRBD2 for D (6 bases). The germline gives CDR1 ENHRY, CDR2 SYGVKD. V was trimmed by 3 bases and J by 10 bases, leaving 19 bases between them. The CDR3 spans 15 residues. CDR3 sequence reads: CAISDAGWDPGEQFF. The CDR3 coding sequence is TGTGCCATCAGTGACGCGGGGTGGGATCCTGGGGAGCAGTTCTTC.

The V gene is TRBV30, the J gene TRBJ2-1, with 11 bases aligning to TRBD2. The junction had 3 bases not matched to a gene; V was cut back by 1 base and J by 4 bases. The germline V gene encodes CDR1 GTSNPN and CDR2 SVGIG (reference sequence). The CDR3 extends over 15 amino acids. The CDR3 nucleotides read TGTGCCTGGAGTGCCGGGACTAGCGGTTACAATGAGCAGTTCTTC. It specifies CAWSAGTSGYNEQFF.

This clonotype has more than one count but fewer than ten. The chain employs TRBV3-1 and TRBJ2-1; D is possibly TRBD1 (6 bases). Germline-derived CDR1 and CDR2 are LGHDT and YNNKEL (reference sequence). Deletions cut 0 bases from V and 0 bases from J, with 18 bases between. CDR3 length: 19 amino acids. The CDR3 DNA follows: TGTGCCAGCAGCCAAGATACATTTTGGACAGTCAACTCCTACAATGAGCAGTTCTTC. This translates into CASSQDTFWTVNSYNEQFF.

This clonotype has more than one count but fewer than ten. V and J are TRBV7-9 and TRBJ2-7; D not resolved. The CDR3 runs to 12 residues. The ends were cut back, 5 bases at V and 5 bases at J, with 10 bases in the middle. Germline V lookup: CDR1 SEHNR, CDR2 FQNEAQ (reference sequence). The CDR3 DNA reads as TGTGCCAGCAGCATAGTAGTCCACGAGCAGTACTTC. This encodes CASSIVVHEQYF.

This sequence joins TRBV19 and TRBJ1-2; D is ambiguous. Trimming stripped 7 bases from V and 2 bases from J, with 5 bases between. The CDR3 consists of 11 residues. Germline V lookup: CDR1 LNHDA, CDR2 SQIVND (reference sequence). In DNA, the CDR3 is TGTGCCAGTATCGGCAACTATGGCTACACCTTC. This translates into CASIGNYGYTF.

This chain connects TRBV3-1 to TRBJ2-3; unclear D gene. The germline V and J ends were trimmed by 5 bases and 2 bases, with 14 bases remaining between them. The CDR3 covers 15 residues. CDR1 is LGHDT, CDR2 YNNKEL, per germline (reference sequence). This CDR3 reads CASSSLGRYTDTQYF. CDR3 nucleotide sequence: TGTGCCAGCAGCTCTCTCGGGCGGTACACAGATACGCAGTATTTT.

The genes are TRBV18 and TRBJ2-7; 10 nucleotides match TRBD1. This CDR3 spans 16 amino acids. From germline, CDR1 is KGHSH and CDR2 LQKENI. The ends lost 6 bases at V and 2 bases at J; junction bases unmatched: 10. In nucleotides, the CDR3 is TGTGCCAGCTCGCCCAACCCGGGACAGGGGACCTACGAGCAGTACTTC. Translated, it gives CASSPNPGQGTYEQYF.